Following are 9 T cell receptor beta chains from one sample sequenced in a study of Ad26.COV2.S vaccination and SARS-CoV-2 variants (TCRdb year 2021). The time point label on this specimen signifies: individuals recovered from natural SARS-CoV-2 infection. The library was generated by the immunoSEQ multiplex PCR assay. TCRdb mirrors the immuneACCESS table, restricted to in-frame sequences. Some clones are absent from its copies; in checked studies, under half trace to an unresolved V gene, and the reason for the others is unknown. Recorded for this sample are more than 85,000 clones; around three quarters of them occurred a single time. The top ten clones comprise 15% to 20% of the sample. The sequencing used peripheral blood, collected after recovery from COVID-19. Receptor source: a human donor who had recovered from COVID-19.

The chain is built from TRBV6-6 and TRBJ1-1; D gene unclear. CDR1 is MNHNY, CDR2 SVGAGI, per germline (reference sequence). The CDR3 runs to 14 residues. V lost 2 bases, J lost 3 bases, and 10 bases lay in between. The CDR3 loop is CASSYLEQYTEAFF. The CDR3 nucleotides read TGTGCCAGCAGTTACCTTGAGCAGTACACTGAAGCTTTCTTT.

The CDR3 here is CATSVGQGSVYGYTF. The CDR3 bases are TGTGCCACCAGTGTTGGACAGGGGAGCGTCTATGGCTACACCTTC. The chain carries TRBV24-1 and TRBJ1-2; 9 bases line up with TRBD1. The germline V gene has CDR1 KGHDR and CDR2 SFDVKD. The J segment lost 4 bases and the V segment lost 5 bases, leaving 7 bases of the junction unmatched. This CDR3 is built from 15 residues.

This chain's CDR3 is CASSNRGRGAHTYEQYF. DNA of the CDR3: TGTGCCAGCAGCAACCGGGGAAGGGGGGCTCACACCTACGAGCAGTACTTC. The chain couples TRBV28 to TRBJ2-7; TRBD1 or TRBD2 may be the D gene (6 bases each). The V end was cut by 6 bases, the J end by 2 bases, with 23 bases between. The length of the CDR3 is 17 residues. The germline CDR1 and CDR2 sequences are MDHEN and SYDVKM.

This chain connects TRBV5-1 to TRBJ2-6; TRBD2 is a possible D gene (5 bases). The CDR3 totals 14 residues. V lost 5 bases, J lost 1 base, and 7 bases lay in between. In germline, CDR1 is SGHRS, CDR2 YFSETQ. The CDR3 here is CASREGSGANVLTF. In DNA, the CDR3 is TGCGCCAGCAGAGAGGGATCTGGGGCCAACGTCCTGACTTTC.

The V call is TRBV11-2, the J call TRBJ2-1; D is unresolved. Germline CDR1 is SGHAT and CDR2 is FQNNGV. The CDR3 has 15 residues. V was clipped by 5 bases and J by 0 bases, with 11 bases between them. CDR3: CASSHPESSYNEQFF. CDR3 in DNA: TGTGCCAGCAGCCACCCTGAGAGCTCCTACAATGAGCAGTTCTTC.

Here the CDR3 reads CASSTDRTFNQPQHF. In DNA form, the CDR3 reads TGTGCCAGCAGCACCGACAGGACTTTCAATCAGCCCCAGCATTTT. The chain couples TRBV7-2 to TRBJ1-5; possibly TRBD1 for D (6 bases). Germline loops: CDR1 SGHTA, CDR2 FQGNSA. The ends were cut back, 5 bases at V and 3 bases at J, with 14 bases in the middle. The CDR3 covers 15 residues.

V usage is TRBV4-3 and J usage is TRBJ1-1; D uncertain. Germline loops: CDR1 LGHNA, CDR2 YSLEER. This CDR3 region has 15 residues. Deletions cut 0 bases from V and 4 bases from J, with 12 bases between. The CDR3 DNA follows: TGCGCCAGCAGCCAAGAATCGCCCCGCAGCACTGAAGCTTTCTTT. This encodes CASSQESPRSTEAFF.

V is TRBV28 and J is TRBJ1-5; D gene unclear. CDR1 and CDR2 from the germline V gene are MDHEN and SYDVKM. V was clipped by 2 bases and J by 7 bases, with 15 bases between them. This CDR3 comprises 15 residues. The CDR3 nucleotides read TGTGCCAGCAGTTTAGGTGGGCAGGTTGACCAGCCCCAGCATTTT. Amino acid sequence: CASSLGGQVDQPQHF.

The chain combines TRBV28 with TRBJ1-1; D not certain. CDR1 is MDHEN and CDR2 is SYDVKM in the germline V gene. This CDR3 contains 13 residues. The germline V and J ends were trimmed by 2 bases and 9 bases, with 13 bases remaining between them. The CDR3 region is CASSLDTAAQAFF. CDR3 DNA sequence: TGTGCCAGCAGTTTAGACACAGCCGCCCAAGCTTTCTTT.